This T cell receptor beta chain came from a study of post-analysis software for immune sequencing data. Study information: Disease trajectories encompassed relapsing-remitting, secondary progressive and progressive-relapsing multiple sclerosis. Study-wide results and limits: Compared with controls, patients had more of roughly five TRBV segments, including TRBV5-6, TRBV5-1 and TRBV20-1. Samples prepared in the same batch strongly co-clustered by F measure. People with multiple sclerosis had a significantly lower normalized Chao1 diversity than controls did.

Trimming took 6 bases from V and 8 from J, leaving 26 bases between them. The length of the CDR3 is 16 residues. From germline, CDR1 is DFQATT and CDR2 SNEGSKA (reference sequence). Points on this clonotype: The target antigen is unknown.

Unique molecular identifiers featured in each of the TCR beta cDNA libraries. A population of about 1 to 11 million T cells gave rise to roughly 0.5 million cDNA molecules. TCRdb redid the calling of the PCR reads with MiXCR, one entry per CDR3 protein. The top ten hold approximately 10% of the sample, which has some 690,000 distinct CDR3 sequences, approximately 59% seen once. The chain carries TRBV20-1 and TRBJ2-1, with D maybe TRBD2 (6 bases). The sequenced sample consisted of blood. The clonotype was recovered from a girl aged 2 to 10 with multiple sclerosis. The DNA of the CDR3 is TGCAGTGCGACCCTTGGATCTAGCGTTTGGTTAGATGAGCAGTTCTTC. Translating gives CSATLGSSVWLDEQFF.